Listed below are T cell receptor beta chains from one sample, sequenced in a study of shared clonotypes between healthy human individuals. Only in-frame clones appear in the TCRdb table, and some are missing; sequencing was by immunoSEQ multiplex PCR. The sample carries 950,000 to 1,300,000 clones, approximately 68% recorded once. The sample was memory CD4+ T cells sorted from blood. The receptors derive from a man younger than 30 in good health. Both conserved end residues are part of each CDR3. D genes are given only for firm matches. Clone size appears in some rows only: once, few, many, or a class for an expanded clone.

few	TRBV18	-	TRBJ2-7	TGTGCCAGCTCACCGACCTCCTACGAGCAGTACTTC	CASSPTSYEQYF
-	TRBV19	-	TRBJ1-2	TGTGCCAGTAGTCCAAGGGAACAGGGCTCGAGCTACACCTTC	CASSPREQGSSYTF
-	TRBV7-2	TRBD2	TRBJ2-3	TGTGCCAGCAGGCCGGGACTAGCGGGAGCAGATACGCAGTATTTT	CASRPGLAGADTQYF
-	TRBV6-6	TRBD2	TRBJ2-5	TGTGCCAGGCCCTTAGCGGGGGGACTCCAAGAGACCCAGTACTTC	CARPLAGGLQETQYF
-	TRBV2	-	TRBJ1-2	TGTGCCAGTCACAAGCCTAACTATGGCTACACCTTC	CASHKPNYGYTF
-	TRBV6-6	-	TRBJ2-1	TGTGCCACCAGGGGGGTAGGCGACAACTCCTACAATGAGCAGTTCTTC	CATRGVGDNSYNEQFF
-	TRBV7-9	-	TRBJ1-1	TGTGCCAGCAGCTTAGCGCGAGGGAATTGGGCTGAAGCTTTCTTT	CASSLARGNWAEAFF
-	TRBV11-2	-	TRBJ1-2	TGTGCCAGCAGCTCGAACTGGGGCCGGGGTGGCTACACCTTC	CASSSNWGRGGYTF
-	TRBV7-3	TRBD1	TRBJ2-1	TGTGCCAGCAGCTTCGGACAGGCTAGTGAGCAGTTCTTC	CASSFGQASEQFF
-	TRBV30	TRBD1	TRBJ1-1	TGTGCCTGGAGTCCACAGGGGGTAACTGAAGCTTTCTTT	CAWSPQGVTEAFF
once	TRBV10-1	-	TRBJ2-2	TGCGCCAGCAGTGAGCAGCGATGGGCCGGGGAGCTGTTTTTT	CASSEQRWAGELFF
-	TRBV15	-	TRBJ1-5	TGTGCCACCAGCAGTGCGGGGGTTCTCAATCAGCCCCAGCATTTT	CATSSAGVLNQPQHF
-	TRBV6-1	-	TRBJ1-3	TGTGCCAGCAGTGAAGGGTGGGCAGGAGGAAACACCATATATTTT	CASSEGWAGGNTIYF
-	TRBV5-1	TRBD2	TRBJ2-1	TGCGCCAGCAGCTCGGGACTAGATACCTACAATGAGCAGTTCTTC	CASSSGLDTYNEQFF
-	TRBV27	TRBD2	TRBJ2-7	TGTGCCAGCAGTCAAACTAGCGGGTTCTCCTACGAGCAGTACTTC	CASSQTSGFSYEQYF
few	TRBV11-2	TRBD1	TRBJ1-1	TGTGCCAGCAGCACGGGACAGTCTGGGAACACTGAAGCTTTCTTT	CASSTGQSGNTEAFF
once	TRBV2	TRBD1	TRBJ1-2	TGTGCCAGCAGTGGGGACAGCAGACCACTCTATGGCTACACCTTC	CASSGDSRPLYGYTF
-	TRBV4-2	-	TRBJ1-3	TGTGCCAGCAGCCAAGAAGGCGGACAGACCCGTGGAAACATCATATATTTT	CASSQEGGQTRGNIIYF
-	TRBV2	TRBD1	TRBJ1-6	TGTGCCAGCAGCGGGATGACAGGGGCTTCCTATAATTCACCCCTCCACTTT	CASSGMTGASYNSPLHF
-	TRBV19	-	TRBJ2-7	TGTGCCAGTAGTCAGGACAGACGTACGAGTCAGTACTTC	CASSQDRRTSQYF
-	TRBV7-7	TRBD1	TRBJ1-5	TGTGCTAGCAGCTTAGACAGGGGATTGAATCAGCCCCAGCATTTT	CASSLDRGLNQPQHF
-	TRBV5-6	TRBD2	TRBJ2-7	TGTGCCAGCAGCTTGTACGGGAGGAGCCGGGCCTACGAGCAGTACTTC	CASSLYGRSRAYEQYF
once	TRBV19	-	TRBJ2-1	TGTGCCAGTAGTGCCCAAACAGGGCTTGAGCAGTTCTTC	CASSAQTGLEQFF
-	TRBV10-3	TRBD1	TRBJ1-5	TGTGCCATCAGCCGACAGGGTGATAGCAATCAGCCCCAGCATTTT	CAISRQGDSNQPQHF
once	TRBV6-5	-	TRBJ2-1	TGTGCCAGCAGGCGTAGCGCGAGCTCCTACAATGAGCAGTTCTTC	CASRRSASSYNEQFF
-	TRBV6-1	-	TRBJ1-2	TGTGCCAGCAGTTTCGGGGTTTATGGCTACACCTTC	CASSFGVYGYTF
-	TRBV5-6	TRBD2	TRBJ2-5	TGTGCCAGCAGCCCCAGAACGGGGGGGCGGCAAGAGACCCAGTACTTC	CASSPRTGGRQETQYF
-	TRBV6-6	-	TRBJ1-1	TGTGCCAGCAGTTTGTCTAGGACATCCGAAGCTTTCTTT	CASSLSRTSEAFF
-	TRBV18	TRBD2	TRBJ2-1	TGTGCCAGCTCACCACCGGGGCTAGCGGGGATAGAGCAGTTCTTC	CASSPPGLAGIEQFF
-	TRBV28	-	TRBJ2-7	TGTGCCAGCAGTTTCGCCCTTTCCTACGAGCAGTACTTC	CASSFALSYEQYF
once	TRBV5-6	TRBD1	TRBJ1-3	TGTGCCAGCAGCGGTGGGACAGGGGGCTGGACTGGAAACACCATATATTTT	CASSGGTGGWTGNTIYF
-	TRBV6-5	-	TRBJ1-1	TGTGCCAGCAGTGACCCCGGGACAACTGAAGCTTTCTTT	CASSDPGTTEAFF
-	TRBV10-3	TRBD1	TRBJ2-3	TGTGCCAGCGGACAGGGAGCGAGCACAGATACGCAGTATTTT	CASGQGASTDTQYF
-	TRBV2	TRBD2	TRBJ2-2	TGTGCCAGCAGGTCTAGCGGGGGACAAACCGGGGAGCTGTTTTTT	CASRSSGGQTGELFF
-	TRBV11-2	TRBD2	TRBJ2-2	TGTGCCAGCAGCCGGTCTAGCGGGAGGGACACCGGGGAGCTGTTTTTT	CASSRSSGRDTGELFF